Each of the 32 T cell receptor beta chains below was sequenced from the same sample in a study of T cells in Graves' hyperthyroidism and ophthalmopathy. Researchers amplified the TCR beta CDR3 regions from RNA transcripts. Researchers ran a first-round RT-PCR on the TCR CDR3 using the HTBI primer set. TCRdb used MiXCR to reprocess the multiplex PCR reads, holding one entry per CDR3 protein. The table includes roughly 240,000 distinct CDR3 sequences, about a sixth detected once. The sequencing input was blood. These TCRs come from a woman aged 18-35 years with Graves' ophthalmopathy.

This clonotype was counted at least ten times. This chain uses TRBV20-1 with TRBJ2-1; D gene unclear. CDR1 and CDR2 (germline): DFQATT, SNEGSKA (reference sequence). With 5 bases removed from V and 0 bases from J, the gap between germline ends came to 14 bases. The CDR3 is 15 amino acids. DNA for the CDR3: TGCAGTGCTGACGAGTCAGAGAGCTCCTACAATGAGCAGTTCTTC. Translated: CSADESESSYNEQFF.

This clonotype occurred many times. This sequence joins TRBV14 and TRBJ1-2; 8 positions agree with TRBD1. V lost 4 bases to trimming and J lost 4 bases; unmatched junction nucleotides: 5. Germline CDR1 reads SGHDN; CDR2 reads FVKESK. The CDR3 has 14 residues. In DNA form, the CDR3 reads TGTGCCAGCAGCCCCCTGGGACAGGTCTATGGCTACACCTTC. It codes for CASSPLGQVYGYTF.

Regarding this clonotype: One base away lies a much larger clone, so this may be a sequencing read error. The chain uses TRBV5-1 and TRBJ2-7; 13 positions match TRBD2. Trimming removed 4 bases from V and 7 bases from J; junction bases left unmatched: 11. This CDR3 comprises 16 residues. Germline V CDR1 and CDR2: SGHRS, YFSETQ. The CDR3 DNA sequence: TGCGCCAGCAGCGGGGGAGACGGACTAGCGGGAGTTGAGCAGTACTTC. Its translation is CASSGGDGLAGVEQYF.

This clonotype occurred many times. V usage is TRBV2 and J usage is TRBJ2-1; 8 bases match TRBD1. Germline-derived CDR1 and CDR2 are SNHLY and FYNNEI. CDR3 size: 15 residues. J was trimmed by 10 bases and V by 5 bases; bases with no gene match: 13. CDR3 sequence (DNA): TGTGCCAGCAGTTCCTTGGGACAGGCCAATGAAGAGCAGTTCTTC. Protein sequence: CASSSLGQANEEQFF.

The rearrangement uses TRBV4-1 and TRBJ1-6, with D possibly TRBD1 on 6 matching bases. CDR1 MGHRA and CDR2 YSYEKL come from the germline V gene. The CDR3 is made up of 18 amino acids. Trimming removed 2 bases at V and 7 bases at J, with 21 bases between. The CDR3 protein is CASSQLVGGPNGNSPLHF. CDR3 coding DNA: TGCGCCAGCAGCCAACTAGTGGGGGGCCCAAATGGGAATTCACCCCTCCACTTT.

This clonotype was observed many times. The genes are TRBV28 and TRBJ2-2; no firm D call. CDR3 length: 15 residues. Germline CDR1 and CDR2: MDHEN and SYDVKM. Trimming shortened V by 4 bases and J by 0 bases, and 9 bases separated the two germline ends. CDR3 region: CASSYRAANTGELFF. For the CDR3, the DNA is TGTGCCAGCAGTTACCGGGCCGCGAACACCGGGGAGCTGTTTTTT.

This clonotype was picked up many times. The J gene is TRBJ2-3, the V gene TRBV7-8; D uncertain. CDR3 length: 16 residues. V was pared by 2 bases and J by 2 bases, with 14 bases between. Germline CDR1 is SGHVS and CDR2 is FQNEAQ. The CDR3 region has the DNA TGTGCCAGCAGCTTATATGAGACCCGTTCCACAGATACGCAGTATTTT. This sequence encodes CASSLYETRSTDTQYF. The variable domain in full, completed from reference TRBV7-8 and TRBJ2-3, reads GAGVSQSPRYKVAKRGQDVALRCDPISGHVSLFWYQQALGQGPEFLTYFQNEAQLDKSGLPSDRFFAERPEGSVSTLKIQRTQQEDSAVYLCASSLYETRSTDTQYFGPGTRLTVL.

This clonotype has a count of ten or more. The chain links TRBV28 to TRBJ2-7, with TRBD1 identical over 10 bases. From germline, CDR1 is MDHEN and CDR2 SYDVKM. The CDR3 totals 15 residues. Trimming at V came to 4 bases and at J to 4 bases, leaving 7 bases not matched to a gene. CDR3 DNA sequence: TGTGCCAGCAGTTCTGGGACAGGGGTAGCGTACGAGCAGTACTTC. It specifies CASSSGTGVAYEQYF.

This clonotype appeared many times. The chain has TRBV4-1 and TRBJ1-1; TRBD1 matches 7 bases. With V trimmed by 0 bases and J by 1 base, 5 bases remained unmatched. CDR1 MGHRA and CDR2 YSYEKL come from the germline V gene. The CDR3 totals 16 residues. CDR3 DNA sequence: TGCGCCAGCAGCCAAGAGACAGGGCTGAGGAACACTGAAGCTTTCTTT. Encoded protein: CASSQETGLRNTEAFF.

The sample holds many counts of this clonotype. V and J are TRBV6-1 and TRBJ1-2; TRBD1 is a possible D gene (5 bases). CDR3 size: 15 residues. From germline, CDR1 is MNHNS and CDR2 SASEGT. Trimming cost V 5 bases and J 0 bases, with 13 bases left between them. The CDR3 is CASSFTQAANYGYTF. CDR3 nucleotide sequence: TGTGCCAGCAGTTTCACACAGGCAGCTAACTATGGCTACACCTTC.

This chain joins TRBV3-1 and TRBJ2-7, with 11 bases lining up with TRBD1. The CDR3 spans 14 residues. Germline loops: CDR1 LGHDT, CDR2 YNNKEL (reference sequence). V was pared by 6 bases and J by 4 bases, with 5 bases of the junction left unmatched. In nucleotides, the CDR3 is TGTGCCAGCAGGGCGGGACAGGGGGGATACGAGCAGTACTTC. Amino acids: CASRAGQGGYEQYF.

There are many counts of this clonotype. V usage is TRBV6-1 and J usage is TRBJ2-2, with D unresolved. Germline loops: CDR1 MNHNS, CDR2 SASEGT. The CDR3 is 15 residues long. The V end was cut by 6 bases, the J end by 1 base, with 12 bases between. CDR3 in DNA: TGTGCCAGCAGCCCGAGTTTGGGGAACACCGGGGAGCTGTTTTTT. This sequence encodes CASSPSLGNTGELFF.

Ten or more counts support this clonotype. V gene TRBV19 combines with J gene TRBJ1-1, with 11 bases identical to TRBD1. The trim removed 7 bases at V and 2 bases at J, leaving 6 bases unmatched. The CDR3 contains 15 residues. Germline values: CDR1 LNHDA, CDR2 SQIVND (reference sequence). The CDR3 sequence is CASNPGTGGNTEAFF. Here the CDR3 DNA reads TGTGCCAGTAACCCTGGGACAGGGGGAAACACTGAAGCTTTCTTT.

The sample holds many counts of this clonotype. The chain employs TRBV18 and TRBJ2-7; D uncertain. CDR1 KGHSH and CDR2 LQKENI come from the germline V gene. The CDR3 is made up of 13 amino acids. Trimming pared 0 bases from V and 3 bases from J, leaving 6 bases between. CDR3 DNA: TGTGCCAGCTCACCACCGGCGGTCTACGAGCAGTACTTC. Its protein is CASSPPAVYEQYF.

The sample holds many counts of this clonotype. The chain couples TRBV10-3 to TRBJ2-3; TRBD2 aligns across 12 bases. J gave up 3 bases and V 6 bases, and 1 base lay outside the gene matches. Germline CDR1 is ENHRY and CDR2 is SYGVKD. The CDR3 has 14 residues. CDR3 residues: CAISGTSGTDTQYF. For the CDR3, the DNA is TGTGCCATCAGCGGGACTAGCGGGACAGATACGCAGTATTTT.

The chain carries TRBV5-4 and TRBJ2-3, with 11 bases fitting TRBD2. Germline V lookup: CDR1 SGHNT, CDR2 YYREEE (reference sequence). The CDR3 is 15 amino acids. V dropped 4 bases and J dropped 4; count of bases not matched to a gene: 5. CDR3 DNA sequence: TGTGCCAGCAGCCCCGGACTAGCGGGCCCAGATACGCAGTATTTT. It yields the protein CASSPGLAGPDTQYF.

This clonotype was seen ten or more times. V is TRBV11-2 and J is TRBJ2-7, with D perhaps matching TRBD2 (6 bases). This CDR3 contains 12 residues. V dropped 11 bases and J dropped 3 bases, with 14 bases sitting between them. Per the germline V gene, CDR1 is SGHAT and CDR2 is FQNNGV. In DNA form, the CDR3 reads TGTGCCTCGCGGCAGGGACTCTACGAGCAGTACTTC. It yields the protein CASRQGLYEQYF.

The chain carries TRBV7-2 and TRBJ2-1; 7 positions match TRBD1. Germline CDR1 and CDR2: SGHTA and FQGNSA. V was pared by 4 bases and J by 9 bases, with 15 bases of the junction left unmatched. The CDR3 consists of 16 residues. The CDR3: CASSSTFDDRVGEQFF. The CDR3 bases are TGTGCCAGCAGCTCAACCTTCGATGACAGGGTCGGTGAGCAGTTCTTC.

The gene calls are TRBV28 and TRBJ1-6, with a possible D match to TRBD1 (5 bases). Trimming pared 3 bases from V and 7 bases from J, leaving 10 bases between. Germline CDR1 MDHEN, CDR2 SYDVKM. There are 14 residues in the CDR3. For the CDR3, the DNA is TGTGCCAGCAGTTTCGGCAGGGAGAATTCACCCCTCCACTTT. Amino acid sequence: CASSFGRENSPLHF.

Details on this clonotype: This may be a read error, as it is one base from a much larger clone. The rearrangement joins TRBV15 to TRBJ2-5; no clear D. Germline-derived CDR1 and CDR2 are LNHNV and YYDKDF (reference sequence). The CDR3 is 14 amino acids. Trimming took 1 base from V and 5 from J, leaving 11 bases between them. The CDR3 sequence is CATSRGAISETQYF. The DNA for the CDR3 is TGTGCCACCAGCAGAGGGGCAATTTCGGAGACCCAGTACTTC.

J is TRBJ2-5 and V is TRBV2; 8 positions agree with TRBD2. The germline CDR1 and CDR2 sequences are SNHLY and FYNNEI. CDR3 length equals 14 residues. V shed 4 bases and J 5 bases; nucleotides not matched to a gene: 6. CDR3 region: CASSGRGVRETQYF. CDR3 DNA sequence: TGTGCCAGCAGTGGGCGGGGGGTGCGGGAGACCCAGTACTTC.

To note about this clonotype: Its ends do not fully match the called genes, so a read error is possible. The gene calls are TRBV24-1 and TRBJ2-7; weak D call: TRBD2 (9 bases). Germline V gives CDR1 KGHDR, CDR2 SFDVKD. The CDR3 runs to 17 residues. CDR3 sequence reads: CATSTGQGLAGNYEQHF. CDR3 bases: TGTGCCACCAGTACCGGACAGGGACTAGCCGGAAACTACGAGCAGCACTTC.

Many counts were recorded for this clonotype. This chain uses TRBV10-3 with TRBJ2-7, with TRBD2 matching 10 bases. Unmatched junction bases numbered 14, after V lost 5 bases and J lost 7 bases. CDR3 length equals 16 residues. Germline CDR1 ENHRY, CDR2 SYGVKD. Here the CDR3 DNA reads TGTGCCATCAGTCCACTAACTAGCGGGACCATGGGGGAGCAGTACTTC. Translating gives CAISPLTSGTMGEQYF.

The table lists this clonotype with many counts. CDR3 nucleotide sequence: TGTGCCACCAGTGTGCCGGGGGACAATGAGCAGTTCTTC. Its translation is CATSVPGDNEQFF. The rearrangement joins TRBV24-1 to TRBJ2-1, with D perhaps matching TRBD2 (6 bases). V was trimmed by 5 bases and J by 5 bases, leaving 9 bases between them. Germline CDR1 is KGHDR and CDR2 is SFDVKD. The CDR3 totals 13 residues.

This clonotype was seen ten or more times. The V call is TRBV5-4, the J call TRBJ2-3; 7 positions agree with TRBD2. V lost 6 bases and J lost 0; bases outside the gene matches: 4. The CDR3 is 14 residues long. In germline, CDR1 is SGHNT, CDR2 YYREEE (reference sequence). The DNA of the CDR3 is TGTGCCAGCACCACGGGGGGAAGCACAGATACGCAGTATTTT. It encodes CASTTGGSTDTQYF.

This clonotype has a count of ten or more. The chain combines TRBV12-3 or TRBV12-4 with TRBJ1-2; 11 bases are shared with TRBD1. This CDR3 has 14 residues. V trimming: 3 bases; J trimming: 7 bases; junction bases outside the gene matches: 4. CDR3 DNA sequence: TGTGCCAGCAGTTTGAGGACAGGGGGCCGTGGCTACACCTTC. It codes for CASSLRTGGRGYTF.

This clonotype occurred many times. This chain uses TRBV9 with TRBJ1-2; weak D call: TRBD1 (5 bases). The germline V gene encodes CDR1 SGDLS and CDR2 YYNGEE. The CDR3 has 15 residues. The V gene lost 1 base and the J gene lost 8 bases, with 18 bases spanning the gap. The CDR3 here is CASSVTPQAPGGYTF. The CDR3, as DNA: TGTGCCAGCAGCGTAACACCACAGGCACCGGGGGGCTACACCTTC.

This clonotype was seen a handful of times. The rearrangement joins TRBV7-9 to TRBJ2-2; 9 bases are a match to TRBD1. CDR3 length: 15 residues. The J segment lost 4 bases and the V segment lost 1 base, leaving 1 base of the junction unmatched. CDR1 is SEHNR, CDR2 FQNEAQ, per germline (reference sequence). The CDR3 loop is CASSLGTGVTGELFF. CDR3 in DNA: TGTGCCAGCAGCTTAGGGACAGGGGTCACCGGGGAGCTGTTTTTT.

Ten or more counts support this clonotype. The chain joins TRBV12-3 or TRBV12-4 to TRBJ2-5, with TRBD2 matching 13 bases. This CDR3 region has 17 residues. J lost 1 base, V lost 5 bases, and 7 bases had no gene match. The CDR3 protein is CASSPPGLAGPQETQYF. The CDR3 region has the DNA TGTGCCAGCAGTCCACCGGGACTAGCGGGGCCCCAAGAGACCCAGTACTTC.

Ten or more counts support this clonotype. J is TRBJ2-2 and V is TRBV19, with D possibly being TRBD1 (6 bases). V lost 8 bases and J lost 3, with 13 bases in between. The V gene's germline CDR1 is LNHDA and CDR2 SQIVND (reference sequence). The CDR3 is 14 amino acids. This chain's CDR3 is CASDDRTHTGELFF. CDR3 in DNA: TGTGCCAGTGACGACAGGACCCACACCGGGGAGCTGTTTTTT.

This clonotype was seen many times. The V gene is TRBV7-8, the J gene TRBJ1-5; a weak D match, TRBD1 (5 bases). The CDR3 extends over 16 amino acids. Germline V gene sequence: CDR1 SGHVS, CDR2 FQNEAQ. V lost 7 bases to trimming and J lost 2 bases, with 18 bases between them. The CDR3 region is CASKLGGGQGNQPQHF. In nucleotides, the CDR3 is TGTGCCAGCAAATTGGGGGGAGGGCAGGGCAATCAGCCCCAGCATTTT.

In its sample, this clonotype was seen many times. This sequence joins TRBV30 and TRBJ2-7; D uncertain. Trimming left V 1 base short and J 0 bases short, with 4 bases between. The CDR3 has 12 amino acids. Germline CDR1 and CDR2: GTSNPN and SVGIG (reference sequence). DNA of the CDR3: TGTGCCTGGAGTGCAATCTCCTACGAGCAGTACTTC. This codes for CAWSAISYEQYF.